A selection of T cell receptor beta chains follows, all from one sample in a study of shared clonotypes between healthy human individuals. Clones were read by immunoSEQ multiplex PCR, and TCRdb kept only the in-frame ones, dropping some. The data hold 2 million to 2.5 million clones, with about 95% observed a single time. Sequencing was performed on naive CD8+ T cells sorted from blood. The source is a young man in good health. Both conserved end residues are part of each CDR3. D genes are given only for firm matches. Clone sizes are given selectively: once, few, many, or a class where the clone is expanded.

. TRBJ2-4 . TRBV7-9 TGTGCCAGCAGCTTTGGGTCCCCACTAGCCAAAAACATTCAGTACTTC CASSFGSPLAKNIQYF
. TRBJ2-5 . TRBV4-1 TGCGCCAGCAGCCAAGAGATAGGACACCAAGAGACCCAGTACTTC CASSQEIGHQETQYF
once TRBJ2-2 . TRBV18 TGTGCCAGCTCACCGGATGTACCGAACACCGGGGAGCTGTTTTTT CASSPDVPNTGELFF
. TRBJ2-5 . TRBV18 TGTGCCAGCTCACCATTAGCAGGGAAGAATATACAGACCCAGTACTTC CASSPLAGKNIQTQYF
. TRBJ1-2 TRBD1 TRBV4-1 TGCGCCAGCAGCCGCCAGTCTCGAGGGGGCGACGGCTACACCTTC CASSRQSRGGDGYTF
. TRBJ2-3 . TRBV5-6 TGTGCCAGCAGCTGGGTTGGGGATACGCAGTATTTT CASSWVGDTQYF
. TRBJ2-1 TRBD1 TRBV9 TGTGCCAGCAGCAAAGAAGGGACAGCCTACAATGAGCAGTTCTTC CASSKEGTAYNEQFF
. TRBJ1-3 . TRBV29-1 TGCAGCGTTGAGGGGGACCCTGACACGTCTGGAAACACCATATATTTT CSVEGDPDTSGNTIYF
. TRBJ2-7 TRBD1 TRBV5-8 TGTGCCAGCAGCTTGTACAGGGGTGATACCTACGAGCAGTACTTC CASSLYRGDTYEQYF
. TRBJ2-7 . TRBV19 TGTGCCAGTAGCGACACCGCCTACGAGCAGTACTTC CASSDTAYEQYF
. TRBJ2-1 TRBD1 TRBV7-6 TGTGCCAGCAGCGACACAGGGGGGTCCTACAATGAGCAGTTCTTC CASSDTGGSYNEQFF
. TRBJ2-1 . TRBV6-5 TGTGCCAGCAGTTACTCCGATCTAGGCAACAATGAGCAGTTCTTC CASSYSDLGNNEQFF
. TRBJ2-1 TRBD1 TRBV7-9 TGTGCCAGCAGCCCCGGGACAGGGGTCTACAATGAGCAGTTCTTC CASSPGTGVYNEQFF
. TRBJ2-7 . TRBV28 TGTGCCAGCAGCCCGACAGGCTCCTACGAGCAGTACTTC CASSPTGSYEQYF
. TRBJ2-3 TRBD2 TRBV5-1 TGCGCCAGCAGCAGCAGACTAGCGGGAGATCTCACAGATACGCAGTATTTT CASSSRLAGDLTDTQYF
. TRBJ2-5 . TRBV9 TGTGCCAGCGCGGGACGAGGGGAGACCCAGTACTTC CASAGRGETQYF
. TRBJ2-4 TRBD2 TRBV5-6 TGTGCCAGCAATACTGGGACTAGCGGGAGTTATGACATTCAGTACTTC CASNTGTSGSYDIQYF
few TRBJ2-2 TRBD1 TRBV4-1 TGCGCCAGCAGTTCCGGACAGGGGGCCACCGGGGAGCTGTTTTTT CASSSGQGATGELFF
. TRBJ1-2 TRBD1 TRBV27 TGTGCCAGCGGATCAGGGGGCTATGGCTACACCTTC CASGSGGYGYTF
. TRBJ2-5 . TRBV10-2 TGCGCCAGCAGTGAGTTCCAGGAGACCCAGTACTTC CASSEFQETQYF
once TRBJ2-7 TRBD1 TRBV2 TGTGCCAGCAGCGGACAGGGGACCTACGAGCAGTACTTC CASSGQGTYEQYF
. TRBJ2-7 TRBD2 TRBV4-3 TGCGCCAGCAGCCAAGAGCGGACTAGCGGTTACGAGCAGTACTTC CASSQERTSGYEQYF
once TRBJ2-1 TRBD2 TRBV27 TGTGCCAGCAGTTTATCGATTACTAGCGGGAGCGCTTACAATGAGCAGTTCTTC CASSLSITSGSAYNEQFF
once TRBJ2-7 TRBD1 TRBV10-2 TGCGCCAGCTCCTTGACAGGGGACGAGCAGTACTTC CASSLTGDEQYF
once TRBJ2-2 . TRBV12-5 TGTGCTAGTGCGGATGAAACCGGGGAGCTGTTTTTT CASADETGELFF